This TCR beta chain was observed in a study of T cell changes during pregnancy in multiple sclerosis. CDR3 size: 15 residues. Germline lookup yields CDR1 LNHDA and CDR2 SQIVND (reference sequence). Trimming took 5 bases from V and 6 from J; bases not matched to a gene: 5. Clones were sequenced by immunoSEQ multiplex PCR, and TCRdb holds only the in-frame ones, with some missing. The table includes 40,000 to 45,000 clones, around 90% detected once. The chain combines TRBV19 with TRBJ2-7; 15 bases are a match to TRBD2. This TCR was recovered from a female donor in good health, enrolled as a control in a pregnancy study. The sequences come from CD4+ T cells from peripheral blood mononuclear cells, collected in the second trimester of pregnancy. The CDR3, as DNA: TGTGCCAGTAGTTCGGGACTAGCGGGAGGATCCGAGCAGTACTTC. Translating gives CASSSGLAGGSEQYF.